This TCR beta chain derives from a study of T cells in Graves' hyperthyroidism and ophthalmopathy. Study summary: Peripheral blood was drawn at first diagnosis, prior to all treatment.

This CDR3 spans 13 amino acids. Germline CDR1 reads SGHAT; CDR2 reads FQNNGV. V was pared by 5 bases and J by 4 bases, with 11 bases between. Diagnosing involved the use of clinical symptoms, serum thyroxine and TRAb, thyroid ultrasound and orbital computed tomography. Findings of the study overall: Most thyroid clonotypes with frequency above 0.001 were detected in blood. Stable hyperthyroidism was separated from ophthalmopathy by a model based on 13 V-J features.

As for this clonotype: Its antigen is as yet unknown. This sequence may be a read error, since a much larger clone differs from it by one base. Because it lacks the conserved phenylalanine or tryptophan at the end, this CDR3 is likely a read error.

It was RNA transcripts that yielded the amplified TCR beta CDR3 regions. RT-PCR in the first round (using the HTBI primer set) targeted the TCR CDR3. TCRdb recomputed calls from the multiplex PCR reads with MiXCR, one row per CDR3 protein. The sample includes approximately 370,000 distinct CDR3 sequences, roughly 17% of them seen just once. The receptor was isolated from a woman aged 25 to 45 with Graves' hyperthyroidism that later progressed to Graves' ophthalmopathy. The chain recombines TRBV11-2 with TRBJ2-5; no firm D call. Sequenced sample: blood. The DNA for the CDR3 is TGTGCCAGCAGCGAGGACCCGAGAGAGACCCAGTACCTC. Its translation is CASSEDPRETQYL.